This T cell receptor beta chain was retrieved from a study of blood T cell repertoires in COVID-19. Study summary: The origin of the acute and convalescent COVID-19 samples was the United States, Italy and Spain.

The data were produced by immunoSEQ multiplex PCR, yet TCRdb's version contains in-frame clones alone and is incomplete. The data hold tens of thousands of clones, with 89% observed a single time. V dropped 5 bases and J dropped 0 bases, with 19 bases sitting between them. The CDR3 runs to 17 residues. The germline gives CDR1 SGHAT, CDR2 FQNNGV. The sequence was obtained from a human donor in a cohort sampled during active COVID-19. V is TRBV11-2 and J is TRBJ1-2; D is uncertain. Sequencing input: peripheral blood. The CDR3 DNA reads as TGTGCCAGCAGCCACCCTTTAGGGAGGACCCCTAACTATGGCTACACCTTC. As protein: CASSHPLGRTPNYGYTF. The whole variable domain, filled in from reference TRBV11-2 and TRBJ1-2, reads EAGVAQSPRYKIIEKRQSVAFWCNPISGHATLYWYQQILGQGPKLLIQFQNNGVVDDSQLPKDRFSAERLKGVDSTLKIQPAKLEDSAVYLCASSHPLGRTPNYGYTFGSGTRLTVV.